This T cell receptor beta chain was observed in a study of blood T cell repertoires in COVID-19. As for the study in general: The cDNA or gDNA used as material had been derived from T cells, B-cell-depleted T cells, or PBMCs.

Donors were grouped by their self-reported clinical history. The assay was immunoSEQ multiplex PCR, and TCRdb's table has in-frame clones only and misses some. The sample shows 250,000 to 300,000 clones, nearly 90% of them seen only once. The specimen was PBMCs or T cells enriched from blood (not recorded which). The sequence derives from a woman aged 45-60 years who had been exposed to COVID-19.

The CDR3 nucleotides read TGTGCCAGCAGTCTCCAGGGGTATGGCTACACCTTC. Protein: CASSLQGYGYTF. The genes are TRBV25-1 and TRBJ1-2; tentatively, D is TRBD1 (6 bases). Germline V CDR1 and CDR2: MGHDK, SYGVNS. V lost 5 bases and J 5 bases, leaving 9 bases between the germline ends. The CDR3 runs to 12 residues.